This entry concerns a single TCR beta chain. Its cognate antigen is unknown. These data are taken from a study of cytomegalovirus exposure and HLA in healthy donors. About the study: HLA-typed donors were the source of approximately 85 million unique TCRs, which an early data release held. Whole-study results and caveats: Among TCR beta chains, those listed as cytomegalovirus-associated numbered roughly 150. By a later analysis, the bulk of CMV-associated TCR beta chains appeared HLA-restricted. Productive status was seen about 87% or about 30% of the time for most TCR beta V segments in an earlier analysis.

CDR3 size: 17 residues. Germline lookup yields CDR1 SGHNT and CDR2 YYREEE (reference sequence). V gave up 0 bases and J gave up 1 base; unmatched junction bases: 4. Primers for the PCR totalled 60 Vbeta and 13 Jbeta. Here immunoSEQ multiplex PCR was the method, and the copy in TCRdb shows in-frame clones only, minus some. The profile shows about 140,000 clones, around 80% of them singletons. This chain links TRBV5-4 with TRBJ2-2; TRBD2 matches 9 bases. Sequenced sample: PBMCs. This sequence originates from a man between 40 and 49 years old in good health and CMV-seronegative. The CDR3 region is CASSLGPAGGNTGELFF. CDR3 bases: TGTGCCAGCAGCTTGGGGCCAGCGGGGGGGAACACCGGGGAGCTGTTTTTT.